The rows below give T cell receptor beta chains drawn from one sample of a study of naive and memory T cell subsets. TCRdb called the UMI-ligation and nested PCR reads again in MiXCR, with one record for every CDR3 protein. Of approximately 140,000 distinct CDR3 sequences listed, around 15% are singletons. The sequenced sample was naive CD4+ T cells from blood. The origin of the receptors is a human donor in good health. Both conserved end residues are part of each CDR3. Each record gives: J gene, V gene, clone size, D gene, CDR3 DNA, CDR3 protein. D genes are given only for firm matches. Clone size is given for some rows only: seen once, a few or many times, or a class if the clone is expanded.

TRBJ1-1 TRBV7-2 - - TGTGCCAGCAGCTTAGCGCCACTTCAGAACACTGAAGCTTTCTTT CASSLAPLQNTEAFF
TRBJ2-1 TRBV6-2/TRBV6-3 - TRBD2 TGTGCCAGCAGTTACCTACCGGGACTAGCGGGATTGGGCTCCTACAATGAGCAGTTCTTC CASSYLPGLAGLGSYNEQFF
TRBJ2-2 TRBV5-5 many TRBD2 TGTGCCAGCAGCTTGGGACTAGCGGCGAACACCGGGGAGCTGTTTTTT CASSLGLAANTGELFF
TRBJ2-6 TRBV7-9 - TRBD2 TGTGCCAGCAGCCCTCCGGGGAGGGGAAGCTCTGGGGCCAACGTCCTGACTTTC CASSPPGRGSSGANVLTF
TRBJ2-1 TRBV19 - - TGTGCCAGTAGTATACATTGGCCGCCGAGCTCCTACAATGAGCAGTTCTTC CASSIHWPPSSYNEQFF
TRBJ1-5 TRBV6-4 few - TGTGCCAGCAGAGACCTATTCAGAGGGCAGCCCCAGCATTTT CASRDLFRGQPQHF
TRBJ2-7 TRBV7-2 few - TGTGCCAGCAGCTTGATCCGGGACAACGAGCAGTACTTC CASSLIRDNEQYF
TRBJ1-2 TRBV6-4 - - TGTGCCAGCAGTGCCGGGGGGTCTGGCTATAGCTACACCTTC CASSAGGSGYSYTF
TRBJ2-7 TRBV5-6 - TRBD2 TGTGCCAGCAGCATGGAATTTAGCGGGAGGCCTCCTTACGAGCAGTACTTC CASSMEFSGRPPYEQYF
TRBJ1-2 TRBV20-1 - - TGCGGTCGCACACTAGGGGATCTTAGCGATGGCTACACCTTC CGRTLGDLSDGYTF
TRBJ2-2 TRBV4-1 few - TGCGCCAGCAGCCAAGACGAGACCTTGAACACCGGGGAGCTGTTTTTT CASSQDETLNTGELFF
TRBJ2-7 TRBV19 many TRBD2 TGTGCCAGTAAGGAACTAGCGGGAGTCGAGCAGTACTTC CASKELAGVEQYF
TRBJ2-3 TRBV15 - TRBD1 TGTGCCACCAGCACCCACCGGGACAGACGCATAGATACGCAGTATTTT CATSTHRDRRIDTQYF
TRBJ2-1 TRBV7-3 - TRBD1 TGTGCCAGCAGCATAACAGGGGGCCCGTACAATGAGCAGTTCTTC CASSITGGPYNEQFF
TRBJ1-5 TRBV20-1 few TRBD1 TGCAGTGCTAGAGCACCGACAGGGGGATCCAATCAGCCCCAGCATTTT CSARAPTGGSNQPQHF
TRBJ2-2 TRBV29-1 few - TGCAGCGTTTCTCGGAGCGGGGAGCTGTTTTTT CSVSRSGELFF
TRBJ2-1 TRBV11-3 few - TGTGCCAGCAGCTTAGACTCCGGGACGATAGGAGTCAATGAGCAGTTCTTC CASSLDSGTIGVNEQFF
TRBJ2-1 TRBV20-1 - TRBD2 TGCAGTGCCACTAGCGGGAGGGGTTGGGATGAGCAGTTCTTC CSATSGRGWDEQFF
TRBJ2-7 TRBV12-3/TRBV12-4 many TRBD2 TGTGCCAGCAGTACTAGCGGGAGCAGCTACGAGCAGTACTTC CASSTSGSSYEQYF
TRBJ2-2 TRBV6-1 - TRBD2 TGTGCCAGCAGTGACGAGGCTAGCGGGAGTAGGTGGAACACCGGGGAGCTGTTTTTT CASSDEASGSRWNTGELFF
TRBJ2-7 TRBV5-1 - - TGCGCCAGCAGGGTTGGCCCCATGGGAGTTCAATACGAGCAGTACTTC CASRVGPMGVQYEQYF
TRBJ2-1 TRBV20-1 - TRBD2 TGCAGTGCTAGAGTGGCTAGCGGGAACTCCTACAATGAGCAGTTCTTC CSARVASGNSYNEQFF
TRBJ1-5 TRBV18 many - TGTGCCAGCTCACTAGGACAGACCATTAGCAATCAGCCCCAGCATTTT CASSLGQTISNQPQHF
TRBJ1-1 TRBV7-3 few TRBD1 TGTGCCAGCAGCTTGACAGGGGATGGCACTGAAGCTTTCTTT CASSLTGDGTEAFF
TRBJ2-5 TRBV7-2 few TRBD2 TGTGCCAGCAGCTTGACTAGCGGGAGACAAGAGACCCAGTACTTC CASSLTSGRQETQYF
TRBJ2-7 TRBV20-1 - - TGCAGTGCTACCCAAACGAACAATTACGAGCAGTACTTC CSATQTNNYEQYF
TRBJ2-2 TRBV27 - TRBD2 TGTGCCAGCAGACTGCTCCAATGGACTAGCGGGAGGTGGGCCGGGGAGCTGTTTTTT CASRLLQWTSGRWAGELFF
TRBJ2-3 TRBV11-3 few TRBD2 TGTGCCAGCAGCTTAACTTTCACTAGCGGGAGAGAATCAGATACGCAGTATTTT CASSLTFTSGRESDTQYF
TRBJ2-7 TRBV28 - - TGTGCCAGCAGTTTAGGGGGGGCCCTTGAGCAGTACTTC CASSLGGALEQYF
TRBJ2-7 TRBV29-1 few TRBD2 TGCAGCGTATTTGCGGGAGACTTTAGCGAGCAGTACTTC CSVFAGDFSEQYF
TRBJ2-3 TRBV7-2 - - TGTGCCAGCGATCGCTTGGGGCGGACCACAGATACGCAGTATTTT CASDRLGRTTDTQYF
TRBJ2-3 TRBV20-1 - - TGCAGTGCTAGTTGGCGGCGAGGGGGCACAGATACGCAGTATTTT CSASWRRGGTDTQYF
TRBJ2-1 TRBV14 few TRBD2 TGTGCCAGCAGCCAAGAACTAGCGGCTAATGAGCAGTTCTTC CASSQELAANEQFF
TRBJ1-5 TRBV20-1 - - TGCAGTGCCCTACAGGGTTCACGCAATCAGCCCCAGCATTTT CSALQGSRNQPQHF
TRBJ2-5 TRBV7-9 few - TGTGCCAGCAGCTTCCCCGGTCGGGGCGGGCTCTACCAAGAGACCCAGTACTTC CASSFPGRGGLYQETQYF
TRBJ2-1 TRBV20-1 - - TGCAGTGGATCGGGGTCCAGCTACAATGAGCAGTTCTTC CSGSGSSYNEQFF
TRBJ1-3 TRBV11-1 - TRBD1 TGTGCCAGCAGTCACGCAACGGGACAGAGCTCTGGAAACACCATATATTTT CASSHATGQSSGNTIYF
TRBJ1-1 TRBV29-1 few - TGCAGCGTGAAGGGGTACGGGAACACTGAAGCTTTCTTT CSVKGYGNTEAFF
TRBJ2-7 TRBV7-2 few TRBD2 TGTGCCAGCAGCCGCACCATGACCCGTAGCGGGAGGACCGGCGAGCAGTACTTC CASSRTMTRSGRTGEQYF
TRBJ2-2 TRBV20-1 many - TGCAGTGCTAGAGTTTCGGGGCACGGGGAGCTGTTTTTT CSARVSGHGELFF
TRBJ1-1 TRBV3-1 few - TGTGCCAGCAGCCAAGGTCAAGAAGCTTTCTTT CASSQGQEAFF
TRBJ2-3 TRBV6-1 - - TGTGCCAGCAGGTTACAGGGAGATACGCAGTATTTT CASRLQGDTQYF
TRBJ2-5 TRBV2 once - TGTGCCAGCAGTCCCCGCAGGGGTCGAGAGACCCAGTACTTC CASSPRRGRETQYF
TRBJ2-2 TRBV5-6 - TRBD1 TGTGCCAGCAGCCAAGACAGGGTTGGGGATCTCGGGGAGCTGTTTTTT CASSQDRVGDLGELFF
TRBJ1-1 TRBV6-6 few TRBD1 TGTGCCAGCAACCGACAGGGACCTTGGGATGAAGCTTTCTTT CASNRQGPWDEAFF
TRBJ1-3 TRBV4-2 few - TGTGCCAGCAGCCAAGATGCGGGTCGCTTGAGAAACACCATATATTTT CASSQDAGRLRNTIYF
TRBJ2-6 TRBV6-5 few TRBD1 TGTGCCAGCAGTATAACAGGGGTCGGGGCCAACGTCCTGACTTTC CASSITGVGANVLTF
TRBJ2-7 TRBV7-9 - - TGTGCCAGCACCGCGTTAAACGACGGGTACGAGCAGTACTTC CASTALNDGYEQYF
TRBJ2-1 TRBV4-2 - TRBD2 TGTGCCAGCAGCCAAGGAACTAGCGGGAGTATTGGGCGCTCCTACAATGAGCAGTTCTTC CASSQGTSGSIGRSYNEQFF
TRBJ2-1 TRBV27 - - TGTGCCAGCAGTTTATTTAGGCCGAATATGTACAATGAGCAGTTCTTC CASSLFRPNMYNEQFF
TRBJ1-4 TRBV20-1 few - TGCAGTGCTACGGGTCCTCTCCTTAATGAAAAACTGTTTTTT CSATGPLLNEKLFF
TRBJ1-5 TRBV12-3/TRBV12-4 few - TGTGCCAGCAGTTTGAGGGTGAATCAGCCCCAGCATTTT CASSLRVNQPQHF
TRBJ2-7 TRBV30 - TRBD1 TGTGCCTGGAGCGGAGGATGGGGACAGGGCTACGAGCAGTACTTC CAWSGGWGQGYEQYF
TRBJ1-1 TRBV29-1 few - TGCAGCGTTGAACCCTCGTGGAACACTGAAGCTTTCTTT CSVEPSWNTEAFF
TRBJ2-5 TRBV27 few TRBD2 TGTGCCAGCAGTTTATGGCCTCGTAGCGGGGGGTTTCCCCAAGAGACCCAGTACTTC CASSLWPRSGGFPQETQYF
TRBJ1-1 TRBV10-3 - - TGTGCCATCAGTGAGTCTGCGACTGAAGCTTTCTTT CAISESATEAFF
TRBJ2-6 TRBV10-3 few - TGTGCCATCAGGCGGCAGGGGACAAGCTCTGGGGCCAACGTCCTGACTTTC CAIRRQGTSSGANVLTF